This T cell receptor beta chain was identified in a study of radiation and T cells in renal cell carcinoma. Some clones are missing from TCRdb's copy, which holds only in-frame ones; the method was immunoSEQ multiplex PCR. The table includes about 47,000 clones, 80% detected once. Study-level findings and limits: In blood, top tumor clones expanded by 2 weeks, shrinking by 4. Pretreatment tumor biopsies were lacking, so baseline clonotypes are unknown.

Regarding time point: blood 2 weeks post-SBRT. Described treatment: 15 Gy SBRT to primary tumor, nephrectomy 4 weeks later. A word on this clone: No antigen is known for it.

After removal of 0 bases from V and 4 bases from J, the junction contained 5 bases not matched to a gene. The germline V gene encodes CDR1 SGDLS and CDR2 YYNGEE. The CDR3 sequence is 16 residues long. Here the sequenced sample was blood, taken from a patient whose treatment included radiotherapy and nephrectomy. This TCR came from a woman in her 70s with renal cell carcinoma. The rearrangement links TRBV9 to TRBJ2-2; 8 bases are a match to TRBD1. CDR3 in DNA: TGTGCCAGCAGCGTAGCGGACAGGGTACCCACCGGGGAGCTGTTTTTT. It codes for CASSVADRVPTGELFF.